A selection of T cell receptor beta chains follows, all from one sample in a study of a mutant IDH1 vaccine in newly diagnosed glioma. For these TCRs, the target antigens are not known. Generated by immunoSEQ multiplex PCR, the TCRdb table keeps only in-frame clones and is missing some. The sample has nearly 55,000 clones, about 80% seen once. The sequencing here drew on PBMCs, taken from a glioma patient whose treatment included an IDH1 peptide vaccine. These receptors originate from a man aged 25 to 40 with glioma. Both conserved end residues are part of each CDR3. A D gene is named only where the DNA matches it firmly. Only part of the rows carry a size: once, few, many, or a class if the clone is expanded.

TRBJ1-6 | TRBV7-2 | NA | 13 | NA | TGTGCCAGCAGCTTAGGGGGTGTTTCACCCCTCCACTTT | CASSLGGVSPLHF
TRBJ2-5 | TRBV5-1 | TRBD2 | 14 | NA | TGCGCCAGCAGCTTGGACGGGGGGGAAGAGACCCAGTACTTC | CASSLDGGEETQYF
TRBJ2-6 | TRBV2 | NA | 16 | NA | TGTGCCAGCAGTGAACTTTTGAGCTCTGGGGCCAACGTCCTGACTTTC | CASSELLSSGANVLTF
TRBJ1-3 | TRBV7-2 | NA | 14 | NA | TGTGCCAGCAGCTTCGGGACACCCGGAAACACCATATATTTT | CASSFGTPGNTIYF
TRBJ1-6 | TRBV6-4 | TRBD1 | 16 | NA | TGTGCCAGCAACGCCTTCTCCAGGGACAGCAATTCACCCCTCCACTTT | CASNAFSRDSNSPLHF
TRBJ1-5 | TRBV18 | NA | 16 | few | TGTGCCAGCTCACATAAAGGACGGTCAAGCAATCAGCCCCAGCATTTT | CASSHKGRSSNQPQHF
TRBJ2-7 | TRBV4-2 | TRBD1 | 14 | few | TGTGCCAGCAGCCAAGGACAGGGGGCCTACGAGCAGTACTTC | CASSQGQGAYEQYF
TRBJ2-1 | TRBV9 | NA | 14 | NA | TGTGCCAGCAGCGTAGTTGGCTCGGATAGTGAGCAGTTCTTC | CASSVVGSDSEQFF
TRBJ2-5 | TRBV5-5 | TRBD2 | 16 | NA | TGTGCCAGCAGCTTGGAACTTACTAGCGGGGAGAAGACCCAGTACTTC | CASSLELTSGEKTQYF
TRBJ2-2 | TRBV15 | NA | 14 | NA | TGTGCCACCAGCAGAGGAGGAGTTACCGGGGAGCTGTTTTTT | CATSRGGVTGELFF
TRBJ2-2 | TRBV29-1 | TRBD1 | 16 | NA | TGCAGCGTTGAACGCGGGACAGGGGGGGACACCGGGGAGCTGTTTTTT | CSVERGTGGDTGELFF
TRBJ2-7 | TRBV4-2 | TRBD2 | 18 | NA | TGTGCCAGCAGCCAAGATCGGGGACTAGCGGGGGACGGATACGAGCAGTACTTC | CASSQDRGLAGDGYEQYF
TRBJ2-3 | TRBV15 | NA | 16 | NA | TGTGCCACCAGCAGCCCTAGGGGTGCCATTCCAGATACGCAGTATTTT | CATSSPRGAIPDTQYF
TRBJ2-7 | TRBV16 | TRBD2 | 18 | NA | TGTGCCAGCAGCCAAGCGGGACTAGCGGTCCATCACCCTTACGAGCAGTACTTC | CASSQAGLAVHHPYEQYF
TRBJ2-7 | TRBV10-2 | TRBD2 | 15 | NA | TGCGCCAGCAGCGAAAGCGGGGGTAGAACCTACGAGCAGTACTTC | CASSESGGRTYEQYF
TRBJ1-5 | TRBV7-9 | NA | 14 | few | TGTGCCAGCAGCTTCTCGGGACGTAATCAGCCCCAGCATTTT | CASSFSGRNQPQHF
TRBJ2-5 | TRBV21-1 | NA | 13 | NA | TGTGCCAGCAGCAAGACACACCAAGAGACCCAGTACTTC | CASSKTHQETQYF
TRBJ2-5 | TRBV2 | NA | 15 | NA | TGTGCCAGCAGCGACCGAGACTCGCAGAAAGAGACCCAGTACTTC | CASSDRDSQKETQYF
TRBJ2-1 | TRBV6-5 | NA | 12 | NA | TGTGCCAGCAGTTACTCAAACAGTTGGTGGTTCTTC | CASSYSNSWWFF
TRBJ1-4 | TRBV2 | NA | 18 | NA | TGTGCCAGCAGTGAAAGGGCGACAGGTGGAGCAACTAATGAAAAACTATTTTTT | CASSERATGGATNEKLFF
TRBJ1-6 | TRBV6-5 | NA | 16 | NA | TGTGCCAGCAGTTACCGGTCCAGGGGTCCTATCTCACCCCTCCACTTT | CASSYRSRGPISPLHF
TRBJ2-2 | TRBV11-3 | NA | 13 | once | TGTGCCAGCAGCTCCCGTATCACCGGGGAGCTGTTTTTT | CASSSRITGELFF
TRBJ2-1 | TRBV5-1 | TRBD1 | 14 | NA | TGCGCCAGCAGCTGGGGGAGAGGGGGCAGTGAGCAGTTCTTC | CASSWGRGGSEQFF
TRBJ1-1 | TRBV7-9 | NA | 13 | NA | TGTGCCAGCAGCTTGGGGGGAGGCACTGAAGCTTTCTTT | CASSLGGGTEAFF
TRBJ1-4 | TRBV5-8 | NA | 11 | NA | TGTGCCAGCAGCAAAGACACAGTCGTCCCTTTT | CASSKDTVVPF
TRBJ2-3 | TRBV9 | TRBD2 | 16 | NA | TGTGCCAGCAGCCGTAGCGGGGGGCCGGTTTCAGATACGCAGTATTTT | CASSRSGGPVSDTQYF
TRBJ1-1 | TRBV18 | NA | 13 | NA | TGTGCCAGCTCATCGTCAGCCGACACTGAAGCTTTCTTT | CASSSSADTEAFF
TRBJ1-1 | TRBV20-1 | NA | 11 | NA | TGCAGTGCTAGCGGGGGTAAGAAAGCTTTCTTT | CSASGGKKAFF
TRBJ2-7 | TRBV27 | TRBD1 | 15 | NA | TGTGCCAGCAGTTTGGGACAGGGGTTTGGTTACGAGCAGTACTTC | CASSLGQGFGYEQYF
TRBJ1-1 | TRBV7-9 | NA | 13 | NA | TGTGCCAGCAGCTCCCTAGGAGGGCGTGAAGCTTTCTTT | CASSSLGGREAFF
TRBJ1-1 | TRBV6-5 | NA | 14 | NA | TGTGCCAGCAGCCGGGACCTCCTGAACACTGAAGCTTTCTTT | CASSRDLLNTEAFF
TRBJ2-5 | TRBV6-5 | NA | 12 | NA | TGTGCCAGCAGTAATCTGATGGAGACCCAGTACTTC | CASSNLMETQYF
TRBJ1-2 | TRBV28 | NA | 15 | NA | TGTGCCAGCAGTCCCGCCGCAGGGGCGAACTATGGCTACACCTTC | CASSPAAGANYGYTF
TRBJ2-7 | TRBV27 | TRBD1 | 16 | NA | TGTGCCAGCAGTCCGACAGGGGGCAATTTTCCCTACGAGCAGTACTTC | CASSPTGGNFPYEQYF
TRBJ2-7 | TRBV5-1 | TRBD1 | 16 | NA | TGCGCCAGCAGGTCCCTCACAGGGGAAGCCGCCTACGAGCAGTACTTC | CASRSLTGEAAYEQYF
TRBJ1-2 | TRBV4-2 | NA | 15 | once | TGTGCCAGCAGCTTGGCCGGGGCTCTAGGCTATGGCTACACCTTC | CASSLAGALGYGYTF
TRBJ2-6 | TRBV9 | TRBD2 | 18 | once | TGTGCCAGCAGCGTAGCTGGGACTAGCGTAAGCGGGGCCAACGTCCTGACTTTC | CASSVAGTSVSGANVLTF
TRBJ1-4 | TRBV2 | TRBD1 | 14 | NA | TGTGCCAGCAGTGAAGGGCCAGGGGGGGAAAAACTGTTTTTT | CASSEGPGGEKLFF
TRBJ1-2 | TRBV19 | NA | 15 | NA | TGTGCCAGTAGTATCCGGACAGTCAAGCCCTATGGCTACACCTTC | CASSIRTVKPYGYTF
TRBJ1-2 | TRBV5-6 | NA | 16 | once | TGTGCCAGCAGCTGGGGGGGATTGACGGCTAACTATGGCTACACCTTC | CASSWGGLTANYGYTF
TRBJ1-2 | TRBV11-3 | NA | 14 | NA | TGTGCCAGCAGCATAGGGCCCGCAGCGGATGGCTACACCTTC | CASSIGPAADGYTF
TRBJ2-3 | TRBV12-5 | TRBD1 | 15 | NA | TGTGCTAGTGGTTTGGGGCAGGGGGCAGCAGATACGCAGTATTTT | CASGLGQGAADTQYF
TRBJ2-7 | TRBV18 | NA | 14 | NA | TGTGCCAGCTCATCCGTCGCCCTCGTCTACGAGCAGTACTTC | CASSSVALVYEQYF
TRBJ1-4 | TRBV18 | TRBD1 | 16 | NA | TGTGCCAGCTCACCGACGACAGGGATAACTAATGAAAAACTGTTTTTT | CASSPTTGITNEKLFF
TRBJ1-1 | TRBV5-1 | TRBD1 | 15 | NA | TGCGCCAGCAGCACATTCGACAGGGCGAACACTGAAGCTTTCTTT | CASSTFDRANTEAFF
TRBJ2-1 | TRBV6-5 | TRBD1 | 13 | NA | TGTGCCAGCACCGGGGACAGGGACAATGAGCAGTTCTTC | CASTGDRDNEQFF